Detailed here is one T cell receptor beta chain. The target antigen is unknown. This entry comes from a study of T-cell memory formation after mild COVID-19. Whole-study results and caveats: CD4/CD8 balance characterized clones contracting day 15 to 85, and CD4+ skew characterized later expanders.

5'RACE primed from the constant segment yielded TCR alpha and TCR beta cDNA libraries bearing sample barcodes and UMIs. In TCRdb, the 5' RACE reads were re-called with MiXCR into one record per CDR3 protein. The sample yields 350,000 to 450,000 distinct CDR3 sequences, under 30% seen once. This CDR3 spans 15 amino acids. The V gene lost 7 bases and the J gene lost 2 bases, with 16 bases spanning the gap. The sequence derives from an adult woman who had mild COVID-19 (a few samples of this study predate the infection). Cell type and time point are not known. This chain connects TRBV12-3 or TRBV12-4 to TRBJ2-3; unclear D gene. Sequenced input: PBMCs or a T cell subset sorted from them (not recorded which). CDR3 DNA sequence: TGTGCCAGCAAGATCATAAACAGTCACACAGATACGCAGTATTTT. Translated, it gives CASKIINSHTDTQYF.